This T cell receptor (beta chain) was captured in a study of monozygotic twins with inflammatory bowel disease. The CDR3 contains 16 residues. Germline V gene lookup returns CDR1 DFQATT and CDR2 SNEGSKA (reference sequence). The UMIs contained a 6-nucleotide sample barcode. They were added by template switching during cDNA synthesis. TCRdb re-called the 5' RACE reads; one entry per CDR3 protein, DNA not given. The sample table sets out 350,000 to 500,000 distinct CDR3 sequences. Sequenced input: blood. The origin of this receptor is a human donor with ulcerative colitis or Crohn's disease, or a healthy co-twin of an affected twin (not recorded which). This chain uses TRBV20-1 with TRBJ2-1; checking the TCRdb D call of TRBD2 is not possible without DNA. The CDR3 is CSARSRLAGAYNEQFF.